This T cell receptor beta chain was captured by sequencing in a study of cytomegalovirus exposure and HLA in healthy donors. Assay used: immunoSEQ multiplex PCR; TCRdb lists only in-frame clones, some missing. Of 110,000 to 150,000 clones detected, roughly nine tenths appear once; the ten largest clones hold roughly 3%. Trimming cost V 6 bases and J 0 bases; bases outside gene matches: 2. The CDR3 totals 13 residues. Germline V lookup: CDR1 MNHNY, CDR2 SVGAGI (reference sequence). Only one count was recorded for this clone. The antigen is undetermined. Study results and limitations: Subsequent analysis showed first-cohort TCR clusters tending to co-occur in over a hundred validation repertoires.

The chain recombines TRBV6-6 with TRBJ2-7, with 7 bases that match TRBD1. Sample: PBMCs. The sequence derives from a man younger than 30 in good health and CMV-seronegative. CDR3 nucleotide sequence: TGTGCCAGCAGGGACAGGAACTCCTACGAGCAGTACTTC. Translation gives CASRDRNSYEQYF.